This T cell receptor beta chain was identified in a study of Ad26.COV2.S vaccination and SARS-CoV-2 variants. In the study overall: Intramuscular Ad26.COV2.S doses were given once or twice, 56 days apart. Broader study findings: Vaccine and placebo recipients had comparable breadth of non-spike TCRs. Post-vaccination breadth of spike-specific CD8+ and CD4+ T cell responses was reportedly substantial. The TCR breadth and depth analyses may have produced an underestimate of total T cell responses.

With regard to this clone: Antigen specificity is unknown.

Sequencing was performed with immunoSEQ multiplex PCR; in TCRdb, only in-frame clones are kept and a portion is missing. The sample gives approximately 300,000 clones, roughly 86% of which show up once; more than 1.5% is in the top ten. Treatment given: some 20 received Ad26.COV2.S at low or high dose, single or two shots; about 5 received placebo; per-sample allocation not given. Sampling was performed 63 days after the first vaccine or placebo injection. Germline-derived CDR1 and CDR2 are LGHDT and YNNKEL (reference sequence). Trimming shortened V by 3 bases and J by 4 bases, and 9 bases separated the two germline ends. The CDR3 contains 13 residues.

The receptor comes from a person between 18 and 65 years old who received the Ad26.COV2.S COVID-19 vaccine or a placebo. This rearrangement joins TRBV3-1 (or the pseudogene TRBV3-2) to TRBJ1-1, with D possibly matching TRBD1 (5 bases). Sample: peripheral blood, taken in a trial of Ad26.COV2.S vaccine versus placebo. CDR3 protein: CASSHRDFTEAFF. In DNA form, the CDR3 reads TGTGCCAGCAGCCACAGGGATTTCACTGAAGCTTTCTTT.